Below, 5 T cell receptor beta chains from the same sample are listed, as sequenced in a study of T cells in Graves' hyperthyroidism and ophthalmopathy. Amplification targeted TCR beta CDR3 regions from RNA transcripts. HTBI primers drove first-round RT-PCR of the TCR CDR3. TCRdb re-called the multiplex PCR reads with MiXCR, one entry per CDR3 protein. The table shows 250,000 to 300,000 distinct CDR3 sequences, with approximately 19% occurring only once. Sequenced input: blood. All receptors derive from a man aged 45-65 years with Graves' ophthalmopathy.

The chain recombines TRBV11-3 with TRBJ1-1; 9 bases line up with TRBD1. V lost 9 bases to trimming and J lost 3 bases; unmatched junction nucleotides: 5. CDR3 length equals 13 residues. Germline values: CDR1 SGHNT, CDR2 YENEEA. The CDR3 DNA is TGTGCCAGTAAACAGGGGGCTGACACTGAAGCTTTCTTT. Translation: CASKQGADTEAFF.

This clonotype was found a few times. The gene calls are TRBV6-4 and TRBJ1-5; D ambiguous. Germline-derived CDR1 and CDR2 are MRHNA and SNTAGT. The CDR3 sequence is 13 residues long. The germline V and J ends were trimmed by 3 bases and 4 bases, with 7 bases remaining between them. Written as DNA, the CDR3 is TGTGCCAGCAGTGAAGGTCATAATCAGCCCCAGCATTTT. As protein: CASSEGHNQPQHF.

V usage is TRBV4-1 and J usage is TRBJ2-1, with TRBD2 matching 12 bases. Losses at the gene ends were 1 base for V and 8 bases for J; bases not matched to a gene: 12. The CDR3 is made up of 18 amino acids. Germline lookup yields CDR1 MGHRA and CDR2 YSYEKL. The DNA of the CDR3 is TGCGCCAGCAGCCAAGGACCCCTAGCGGGAGGGCCTAGGTATGAGCAGTTCTTC. As protein: CASSQGPLAGGPRYEQFF.

Of note for this clonotype: Without the conserved terminal phenylalanine or tryptophan, this CDR3 likely stems from a read error. The chain joins TRBV2 to TRBJ2-1; 15 bases fit TRBD2. CDR1 and CDR2 from the germline V gene are SNHLY and FYNNEI. J lost 0 bases, V lost 7 bases, and 10 bases had no gene match. This CDR3 contains 19 residues. CDR3 nucleotides: TGTGCCAGCAATTTTGGACTAGCGGGAGGGCGGAGCTCCTACAATGAGCAGTTCTCC. Encoded protein: CASNFGLAGGRSSYNEQFS.

The table lists this clonotype with many counts. This rearrangement joins TRBV3-1 to TRBJ2-4; TRBD1 agrees at 7 bases. The CDR3 is 15 amino acids. V lost 1 base to trimming and J lost 10 bases; unmatched junction nucleotides: 10. The V gene's germline CDR1 is LGHDT and CDR2 YNNKEL (reference sequence). The CDR3 DNA sequence: TGTGCCAGCAGCCAAGGGATTGGGGGACAGATGATTCAGTACTTC. This codes for CASSQGIGGQMIQYF.